One and the same sample provided the 20 T cell receptor beta chains below, sequenced in a study of blood T cell repertoires in COVID-19 (TCRdb year 2020). Library method: the immunoSEQ multiplex PCR assay. What TCRdb holds here is the immuneACCESS table cut down to in-frame rearrangements. Part of the clones is not present; checked against another copy, under half of the missing clones reflect an unresolved V gene, and the others are unexplained. Across this sample there are approximately 93,000 clones, with over 65% seen only once. Under 5% of the sample comes from the top ten. Sample: peripheral blood. Receptors were obtained from a man between 65 and 79 years old with COVID-19, enrolled during active disease.

V gene TRBV5-1 combines with J gene TRBJ2-7; D is possibly TRBD2 (6 bases). CDR1 is SGHRS, CDR2 YFSETQ, per germline. CDR3 size: 15 residues. V was clipped by 4 bases and J by 2 bases, with 16 bases between them. CDR3 DNA: TGCGCCAGCAGCCTGGAAGGGACTGCAACCTACGAGCAGTACTTC. Its translation is CASSLEGTATYEQYF.

The chain combines TRBV2 with TRBJ2-7; no clear D. The CDR3 covers 13 residues. Germline V gene lookup returns CDR1 SNHLY and CDR2 FYNNEI. This CDR3 reads CAIAAAATYEQYF. DNA for the CDR3: TGTGCAATCGCCGCCGCGGCCACATACGAGCAGTACTTC.

The chain recombines TRBV6-5 with TRBJ2-7; weak D call: TRBD2 (5 bases). V lost 5 bases and J lost 4, with 9 bases in between. There are 12 residues in the CDR3. Germline CDR1 and CDR2: MNHEY and SVGAGI. The CDR3: CASSPEGYEQYF. DNA for the CDR3: TGTGCCAGCAGTCCCGAGGGTTACGAGCAGTACTTC.

This clone was recorded at least ten times. The chain carries TRBV19 and TRBJ1-1, with D possibly being TRBD1 (6 bases). The germline gives CDR1 LNHDA, CDR2 SQIVND (reference sequence). V was cut by 6 bases and J by 10 bases, with 18 bases left in between. The CDR3 is 13 amino acids. The CDR3 reads CASRLSPIGGAFF. CDR3 DNA sequence: TGTGCCAGTAGGTTGTCTCCAATAGGGGGAGCTTTCTTT.

This clone was picked up a small number of times. V usage is TRBV4-3 and J usage is TRBJ1-2; maybe TRBD1 (5 bases). The germline CDR1 and CDR2 sequences are LGHNA and YSLEER. There are 14 residues in the CDR3. V shed 2 bases and J shed 7 bases, with 14 bases lying between them. CDR3 bases: TGCGCCAGCAGCCAATCCGGGGGGGTTAGTGGCTACACCTTC. Translated: CASSQSGGVSGYTF.

This clone was seen a handful of times. This chain joins TRBV23-1 and TRBJ1-5; D call uncertain. TRBV23-1 is designated an ORF whose function remains uncertain. The length of the CDR3 is 14 residues. CDR3 residues: CSRRGSKRNQPQHF. The CDR3 region has the DNA TGCTCCCGGCGAGGCTCGAAGCGCAATCAGCCCCAGCATTTT.

The V gene is TRBV19, the J gene TRBJ2-5; 11 bases match TRBD1. Losses at the gene ends were 4 bases for V and 9 bases for J; bases not matched to a gene: 7. Germline CDR1 and CDR2: LNHDA and SQIVND (reference sequence). CDR3 length: 14 residues. The CDR3 DNA follows: TGTGCCAGTAGTACTCTCGGACAGGGGGCGGCCCAGTACTTC. Amino acid sequence: CASSTLGQGAAQYF. Together with reference TRBV19 and TRBJ2-5, the CDR3 gives the full variable domain: DGGITQSPKYLFRKEGQNVTLSCEQNLNHDAMYWYRQDPGQGLRLIYYSQIVNDFQKGDIAEGYSVSREKKESFPLTVTSAQKNPTAFYLCASSTLGQGAAQYFGPGTRLLVL.

The chain couples TRBV28 to TRBJ1-1; D is possibly TRBD1 (6 bases). The length of the CDR3 is 13 residues. Trimming cost V 8 bases and J 3 bases, with 13 bases left between them. Germline values: CDR1 MDHEN, CDR2 SYDVKM. The CDR3 region is CASGRGMDTEAFF. The CDR3 region has the DNA TGTGCCAGCGGAAGGGGGATGGACACTGAAGCTTTCTTT. The complete variable domain, with remaining parts taken from reference TRBV28 and TRBJ1-1, reads DVKVTQSSRYLVKRTGEKVFLECVQDMDHENMFWYRQDPGLGLRLIYFSYDVKMKEKGDIPEGYSVSREKKERFSLILESASTNQTSMYLCASGRGMDTEAFFGQGTRLTVV.

This rearrangement joins TRBV30 to TRBJ1-2; D is undetermined. This CDR3 contains 11 residues. Between the trimmed V and J ends, which lost 0 bases and 8 bases, there was a span of 7 bases. CDR1 GTSNPN and CDR2 SVGIG come from the germline V gene (reference sequence). The chain's CDR3 is CAWSVDSGYTF. The CDR3 nucleotides are TGTGCCTGGAGTGTAGATAGCGGCTACACCTTC.

This clone has more than one count but fewer than ten. The chain has TRBV5-1 and TRBJ2-2, with 8 bases fitting TRBD1. V dropped 3 bases and J dropped 7; count of bases not matched to a gene: 5. CDR1 is SGHRS, CDR2 YFSETQ, per germline. The CDR3 is 14 residues long. The CDR3 DNA reads TGCGCCAGCAGCTCCGACAGGGGTGGCGGGGAGCTGTTTTTT. This gives the protein CASSSDRGGGELFF.

The rearrangement links TRBV27 to TRBJ2-1, with 9 bases identical to TRBD2. The CDR3 is made up of 18 amino acids. The germline gives CDR1 MNHEY, CDR2 SMNVEV (reference sequence). V was pared by 2 bases and J by 4 bases, with 12 bases of the junction left unmatched. In nucleotides, the CDR3 is TGTGCCAGCAGTTTAGGAGCGGGAGGAGGGCTAATATACAATGAGCAGTTCTTC. Translation: CASSLGAGGGLIYNEQFF.

This chain links TRBV18 with TRBJ1-4; 8 nucleotides line up with TRBD1. J was trimmed by 3 bases and V by 6 bases; bases with no gene match: 3. The CDR3 is 14 amino acids. CDR1 and CDR2 from the germline V gene are KGHSH and LQKENI. CDR3 in DNA: TGTGCCAGCTCTCAGGGGGCAGCTAATGAAAAACTGTTTTTT. Translation: CASSQGAANEKLFF.

The chain uses TRBV18 and TRBJ2-5; 13 nucleotides line up with TRBD2. V was clipped by 4 bases and J by 4 bases; unmatched bases: 6. The germline V gene encodes CDR1 KGHSH and CDR2 LQKENI. The CDR3 covers 16 residues. The CDR3 bases are TGTGCCAGCTCACTCCGGACTAGCGGGAGTGGAGAGACCCAGTACTTC. Translated, it gives CASSLRTSGSGETQYF.

V is TRBV10-3 and J is TRBJ1-5; tentatively, D is TRBD1 (5 bases). Germline CDR1 reads ENHRY; CDR2 reads SYGVKD. The V end lost 6 bases, the J end lost 6 bases, and 12 bases lay between the germline ends. The CDR3 has 13 residues. The CDR3, as DNA: TGTGCCATCAGAGGGGTCGTGGGTCAGCCCCAGCATTTT. It encodes CAIRGVVGQPQHF.

There are a few counts of this clone. This chain joins TRBV4-2 and TRBJ1-2, with D uncertain. The germline gives CDR1 LGHNA, CDR2 YNFKEQ. The CDR3 is 13 amino acids. V was cut by 0 bases and J by 4 bases, with 6 bases left in between. The CDR3 reads CASSQDGVYGYTF. CDR3 nucleotide sequence: TGTGCCAGCAGCCAAGACGGGGTCTATGGCTACACCTTC.

This chain links TRBV2 with TRBJ2-7; 9 bases are shared with TRBD2. Per germline, CDR1 SNHLY and CDR2 FYNNEI. This CDR3 has 15 amino acids. The V gene end was trimmed by 5 bases and the J gene end by 4 bases; junction bases not matched to a gene: 9. DNA for the CDR3: TGTGCCAGCAGTCAAGGGGCTAGCGGGGTATACGAGCAGTACTTC. It encodes CASSQGASGVYEQYF.

V usage is TRBV19 and J usage is TRBJ2-2, with a possible D match to TRBD1 (6 bases). The CDR3 loop spans 14 amino acids. CDR1 and CDR2 (germline): LNHDA, SQIVND (reference sequence). V lost 8 bases, J lost 1 base, and 11 bases lay in between. The CDR3 is CASRVRGNTGELFF. For the CDR3, the DNA is TGTGCCAGTCGGGTCAGGGGGAACACCGGGGAGCTGTTTTTT. The variable domain in full, with the rest retrieved from reference TRBV19 and TRBJ2-2, is DGGITQSPKYLFRKEGQNVTLSCEQNLNHDAMYWYRQDPGQGLRLIYYSQIVNDFQKGDIAEGYSVSREKKESFPLTVTSAQKNPTAFYLCASRVRGNTGELFFGEGSRLTVL.

CDR3 protein: CASSLGQQETQYF. Written as DNA, the CDR3 is TGTGCCAGCAGCTTGGGACAGCAAGAGACCCAGTACTTC. The rearrangement joins TRBV5-8 to TRBJ2-5; D possibly corresponds to TRBD1 (5 bases). The CDR3 loop spans 13 amino acids. V lost 0 bases, J lost 2 bases, and 5 bases lay in between. Germline V gene sequence: CDR1 SGHTS, CDR2 YDEGEE.

This chain links TRBV6-6 with TRBJ1-1, with D perhaps matching TRBD1 (5 bases). The CDR3 loop spans 15 amino acids. Germline V gene sequence: CDR1 MNHNY, CDR2 SVGAGI (reference sequence). Trimming pared 6 bases from V and 2 bases from J, leaving 16 bases between. CDR3 sequence (DNA): TGTGCCAGCAGAAAACCAGCAGGGCGTAACACTGAAGCTTTCTTT. Translation gives CASRKPAGRNTEAFF.

The chain couples TRBV24-1 to TRBJ1-5; 10 positions match TRBD1. CDR1 and CDR2 (germline): KGHDR, SFDVKD. V was pared by 9 bases and J by 2 bases, with 0 bases of the junction left unmatched. The CDR3 has 13 amino acids. In DNA form, the CDR3 reads TGTGCCACCGGGACAGGGGGCAATCAGCCCCAGCATTTT. Translating it yields CATGTGGNQPQHF.